This is a list of T cell receptor beta chains from one sample in a study of shared clonotypes between healthy human individuals. Sequencing was performed with immunoSEQ multiplex PCR; in TCRdb, only in-frame clones are kept and a portion is missing. The top ten hold around 24% of the sample, which has about 820,000 clones, 90% to 95% seen once. Source material: naive CD8+ T cells sorted from blood. The receptor source for this set is a man younger than 40 in good health. Each CDR3 is given with its conserved first and last residue. D genes are given only for firm matches. Expanded clones get a size class; other rows say once, few or many, or leave the size out.

j_call clone_size v_call d_call cdr3_aa cdr3_nt
TRBJ2-5 NA TRBV4-2 TRBD1 CASSQEAGTAFQETQYF TGTGCCAGCAGCCAAGAAGCAGGGACAGCCTTTCAGGAGACCCAGTACTTC
TRBJ2-1 NA TRBV10-1 TRBD2 CASSDSIRTSGMGEQFF TGCGCCAGCAGTGACTCCATAAGGACTAGCGGGATGGGCGAGCAGTTCTTC
TRBJ1-1 NA TRBV27 NA CASNAVGWNTEAFF TGTGCCAGCAACGCAGTAGGATGGAACACTGAAGCTTTCTTT
TRBJ1-5 once TRBV14 NA CASSRKGGQPQHF TGTGCCAGCAGCCGGAAAGGTGGTCAGCCCCAGCATTTT
TRBJ2-1 NA TRBV11-2 NA CASSSPSGTTYNEQFF TGTGCCAGCAGCTCCCCCTCGGGGACAACCTACAATGAGCAGTTCTTC
TRBJ2-3 NA TRBV7-9 TRBD2 CASSPPDAGGEQYF TGTGCCAGCAGCCCACCGGACGCGGGAGGCGAACAGTATTTT
TRBJ2-3 NA TRBV9 NA CASSVADTQYF TGTGCCAGCAGCGTAGCTGATACGCAGTATTTT
TRBJ2-1 once TRBV7-6 TRBD2 CASSLRGLAVVSGDEQFF TGTGCCAGCAGCTTAAGGGGACTAGCGGTAGTTTCAGGCGATGAGCAGTTCTTC
TRBJ2-7 NA TRBV29-1 NA CSAVDGYSYEQYF TGCAGCGCCGTGGACGGTTATTCCTACGAGCAGTACTTC
TRBJ2-7 NA TRBV5-1 NA CASRQPGQNYEQYF TGCGCCAGCAGGCAACCGGGACAAAATTACGAGCAGTACTTC
TRBJ1-2 NA TRBV6-5 TRBD1 CASSYGPGTGGGYTF TGTGCCAGCAGTTACGGGCCGGGGACAGGGGGTGGCTACACCTTC
TRBJ2-3 NA TRBV11-2 NA CASRFGYTQYF TGTGCCAGCCGATTTGGATATACGCAGTATTTT
TRBJ2-2 NA TRBV30 TRBD2 CAWRSLAGDTGELFF TGTGCCTGGAGATCGCTAGCGGGAGACACCGGGGAGCTGTTTTTT
TRBJ1-1 once TRBV7-9 NA CASSLGTGLNTEAFF TGTGCCAGCAGCTTAGGGACGGGCCTGAACACTGAAGCTTTCTTT
TRBJ2-3 once TRBV7-8 TRBD2 CASSLEGTSGTDTQYF TGTGCCAGCAGCTTAGAGGGGACTAGCGGCACAGATACGCAGTATTTT
TRBJ1-4 NA TRBV5-6 NA CASSMDQGSVEKLFF TGTGCCAGCAGCATGGATCAGGGGTCGGTTGAAAAACTGTTTTTT
TRBJ2-7 once TRBV4-3 NA CASSQENGIRSYEQYF TGCGCCAGCAGCCAAGAGAACGGCATCAGATCCTACGAGCAGTACTTC